This TCR beta chain was documented in a study of blood T cell repertoires in COVID-19 (dated by TCRdb to 2018 to 2021). The study in broad terms: Collaborator samples came from the United States, Italy and Spain and covered acute and convalescent phases of COVID-19. The prospective study material was composed of cDNA or gDNA derived from T cells, B-cell-depleted T cells, or PBMCs. Subjects who had been exposed to COVID-19, were actively infected with it, or had recovered from it provided the deeply sampled blood TCRbeta repertoires that made up the dataset. The repertoires were made available in a free public database intended to serve as a resource for research on the immune response to SARS-CoV-2. Samples came from the ongoing ImmuneRACE study (first 160 participants) plus 1,254 subjects from 6 global collaborators. Sample metadata almost always included a de-identified subject ID, COVID-19 status, age in years and sex. Where HLA class I and class II types were available, the types were taken from metadata supplied by the sample provider, not from assay-based typing.

Measured from the cysteine to the phenylalanine, the CDR3 is 15 residues long. Only the CDR3 DNA stays, 45 bases, in frame from base 1. V trim: 1 base; J trim: 5 bases; unmatched bases: 6. The germline V gene sets CDR1 to MNHEY and CDR2 to SVGAGI. TCRbeta CDR3 regions were amplified from genomic DNA by means of the immunoSEQ Assay, a bias-controlled multiplex PCR. The original methods were these. The number of nucleated cells in each sample was estimated from the amplification of reference gene primers within the assay. Sequence reads were collapsed and filtered to measure the absolute abundance of every unique TCRbeta CDR3 rearrangement. Productive Simpson clonality was computed per sample as the square root of Simpson's diversity index over productive rearrangements. What TCRdb holds here is the immuneACCESS table cut down to in-frame rearrangements. Part of the clones is not present; checked against another copy, under half of the missing clones reflect an unresolved V gene, and the others are unexplained. Clone size and V and J calls were adopted from that table, with D and trimming inferred from the DNA. The sample yields about 130,000 clones; approximately 74% were counted once. Of the sample, more than 5% is held by the ten largest clones.

Whole blood was collected in K2EDTA tubes by collaborating institutions according to the institutions' own protocols. For TCRbeta analysis, collaborators shipped samples in one of three forms: frozen whole blood, isolated PBMCs, or DNA extracted from either of those sample types. This clone was detected only a few times. Its antigen target is currently unknown. Base qualities are not at hand, and no much larger clone is one base apart. Study-wide findings and limitations: How much clinical and demographic metadata was included differed by source and by participant, and the metadata was provided uncurated.

The source of this sequence is a man aged 60 to 69 with acute or convalescent COVID-19. The sample comprised peripheral blood. In this chain, TRBV6-5 is recombined with TRBJ1-1; 8 nucleotides in the junction match TRBD1. The bases read TGTGCCAGCAGTTACTTGGACAGGGTAGGGACTGAAGCTTTCTTT. This encodes CASSYLDRVGTEAFF.